A selection of T cell receptor beta chains follows, all from one sample in a study of T cell responses to AZD1222 COVID-19 vaccine. Sequencing used immunoSEQ multiplex PCR; TCRdb keeps in-frame clones, though not all of them. This table has over 120,000 clones, 80% to 95% appearing once. This specimen was peripheral blood, taken on day 0 of AZD1222 vaccination. The origin of the receptors is an adult in good health. CDR3s include the opening cysteine and the closing phenylalanine or tryptophan. The order of the fields is V gene, CDR3 protein.

TRBV23-1 | CASSQSYREIPGQSYYEQYF
TRBV2 | CASSKTRRGGSSNQPQHF
TRBV30 | CAWEGQGNTGELFF
TRBV3-1/TRBV3-2 | CASSPPGLAGDRAYF
TRBV5-4 | CASSVTGTGDTGELFF
TRBV15 | CATSRARGGELFF
TRBV7-6 | CASSGGTRSEQFF
TRBV2 | CARKRTGANTEAFF
TRBV28 | CASSQSPGINHQPQHF
TRBV18 | CASSKPGGNQPQHF
TRBV30 | CAWSEPSYEQYF
TRBV14 | CASSPTRQTQYF
TRBV3-1/TRBV3-2 | CASSPTVLAGVVGELFF
TRBV28 | CATAGQTEAFF
TRBV6-5 | CASSYGQGFRLEQFF
TRBV6-4 | CASSRKTQYF
TRBV18 | CASSESIAGQNTGELFF
TRBV6-4 | CASSEGLRTPLHF
TRBV5-1 | CASSLALAGGHNEQFF
TRBV7-3 | CASSLNRLNEKLFF
TRBV5-6 | CASNLRDSTYEQYF
TRBV2 | CASSEGHSTDTQYF
TRBV18 | CASSPPTGSGNTIYF
TRBV19 | CASSMGPGDTIYF
TRBV7-3 | CASSFDRDSETQYF
TRBV27 | CASSLFPMGDRWDTEAFF
TRBV30 | CAWTPQNYGYTF
TRBV5-1 | CASSLFSGSHYGYTF
TRBV28 | CASSFPRGQGTNEKLFF
TRBV27 | CASSPGPGYEQYF
TRBV7-2 | CASSPGIAKNIQYF
TRBV28 | CASSTGSGANVLTF
TRBV3-1/TRBV3-2 | CASTFRGMNTEAFF
TRBV6-1 | CASSESGTSGNTIYF
TRBV7-9 | CASSLAVSGPLSYEQYF
TRBV2 | CASSDWNTEAFF
TRBV5-1 | CASSFEQGTYEQYF
TRBV11-2 | CASSLMGGTEAFF
TRBV28 | CASSLGGLFSNQPQHF
TRBV15 | CATSTRQALREQYF
TRBV7-7 | CASSRTGVLADTQYF
TRBV6-2/TRBV6-3 | CASSSRLLNQPQHF
TRBV30 | CAWSLGQGRYTF
TRBV5-6 | CASSTGQQIYNSPLHF
TRBV11-2 | CASLAGSSYEQYF
TRBV27 | CASRQGGNEQFF
TRBV5-1 | CASSLEAGTDTQYF
TRBV6-5 | CASRGSRGSYNEQFF